Shown below are 26 T cell receptor beta chains from a single sample sequenced in a study of brain T cells in children with intractable seizures. Data came from immunoSEQ multiplex PCR; TCRdb stores just in-frame clones and leaves some out. This table has fewer than 50,000 clones, 80% to 95% appearing once. Sequenced here: peripheral blood, sampled at surgery. These receptors came from a girl aged 2 to 9 with tuberous sclerosis and intractable seizures.

The table lists this clone with a few counts. The chain links TRBV6-5 to TRBJ1-1; possibly TRBD1 for D (5 bases). Germline values: CDR1 MNHEY, CDR2 SVGAGI. Trimming stripped 6 bases from V and 6 bases from J, with 20 bases between. CDR3 size: 15 residues. Written as DNA, the CDR3 is TGTGCCAGCAGAATCCAATCTGGGGGGGAGTCTGAAGCTTTCTTT. Protein: CASRIQSGGESEAFF.

This clone occurred a few times. The V call is TRBV2, the J call TRBJ1-3; D ambiguous. Between the trimmed V and J ends, which lost 3 bases and 0 bases, there was a span of 6 bases. This CDR3 region has 14 residues. The germline gives CDR1 SNHLY, CDR2 FYNNEI. The chain's CDR3 is CASSENLSGNTIYF. The CDR3 nucleotides read TGTGCCAGCAGTGAGAACCTCTCTGGAAACACCATATATTTT.

The J gene is TRBJ1-5, the V gene TRBV7-2; D gene uncertain. Per the germline V gene, CDR1 is SGHTA and CDR2 is FQGNSA. Deletions cut 5 bases from V and 2 bases from J, with 10 bases between. CDR3 length: 14 amino acids. The CDR3 bases are TGTGCCAGCAGCCTAATCGGTGGCAATCAGCCCCAGCATTTT. The encoded protein is CASSLIGGNQPQHF.

The gene calls are TRBV18 and TRBJ1-2; D perhaps matches TRBD1 (5 bases). The CDR3 loop spans 15 amino acids. The germline V gene encodes CDR1 KGHSH and CDR2 LQKENI. With 1 base removed from V and 2 bases from J, the gap between germline ends came to 11 bases. The CDR3 spells CASSPQPQANYGYTF. In nucleotides, the CDR3 is TGTGCCAGCTCACCACAACCACAGGCGAACTATGGCTACACCTTC.

This chain links TRBV6-2 or TRBV6-3 with TRBJ1-2; TRBD1 is a possible D gene (5 bases). V was pared by 4 bases and J by 8 bases, with 20 bases between. CDR3 size: 15 residues. In germline, CDR1 is MNHEY, CDR2 SVGEGT. The CDR3 coding sequence is TGTGCCAGCAGTTCCCCGGGGGGTTTCTCGGACGGCTACACCTTC. This translates into CASSSPGGFSDGYTF.

This chain joins TRBV6-5 and TRBJ1-6; D is perhaps TRBD1 (5 bases). Germline CDR1 reads MNHEY; CDR2 reads SVGAGI. The CDR3 has 15 amino acids. The V end lost 6 bases, the J end lost 9 bases, and 18 bases lay between the germline ends. As DNA, the CDR3 is TGTGCCAGCAGAGGAAGGTCAGGGTACGGTTCACCCCTCCACTTT. Translation: CASRGRSGYGSPLHF.

The V call is TRBV6-5, the J call TRBJ2-5; D gene ambiguous. Trimming pared 0 bases from V and 3 bases from J, leaving 5 bases between. The germline gives CDR1 MNHEY, CDR2 SVGAGI. The CDR3 has 13 residues. CDR3 loop: CASSYSPEETQYF. The CDR3, as DNA: TGTGCCAGCAGTTACTCACCCGAAGAGACCCAGTACTTC.

The chain uses TRBV7-8 and TRBJ2-3; the match to TRBD2 covers 9 bases. The CDR3 loop spans 15 amino acids. V was pared by 4 bases and J by 1 base, with 3 bases of the junction left unmatched. Germline CDR1 SGHVS, CDR2 FQNEAQ. The CDR3 DNA reads as TGTGCCAGCAGCTCCCCTAGCGGGGGCACAGATACGCAGTATTTT. Protein sequence: CASSSPSGGTDTQYF.

This CDR3 is CASSQSLAVSNYGYTF. The CDR3 DNA is TGCGCCAGCAGTCAATCGTTGGCAGTATCTAACTATGGCTACACCTTC. The chain combines TRBV23-1 with TRBJ1-2; D gene ambiguous. TRBV23-1 is classed as an ORF, of uncertain function. The CDR3 sequence is 16 residues long. Trimming took 0 bases from V and 0 from J, leaving 11 bases between them.

The genes are TRBV12-3 or TRBV12-4 and TRBJ2-1; D is undetermined. The V end was cut by 4 bases, the J end by 8 bases, with 12 bases between. The CDR3 contains 13 residues. The CDR3 nucleotides read TGTGCCAGCAGTTCTACCCCCCGCTATGAGCAGTTCTTC. It codes for CASSSTPRYEQFF.

The genes are TRBV5-6 and TRBJ1-1; a possible D gene is TRBD1 (5 bases). The V gene's germline CDR1 is SGHDT and CDR2 YYEEEE. The length of the CDR3 is 14 residues. V lost 4 bases, J lost 3 bases, and 13 bases lay in between. The CDR3 nucleotides read TGTGCCAGCAGCCCCCGGACAAGAGACACTGAAGCTTTCTTT. Protein product: CASSPRTRDTEAFF.

The chain recombines TRBV7-2 with TRBJ2-2; D is tentatively TRBD1 or TRBD2 (5 bases each). The V gene's germline CDR1 is SGHTA and CDR2 FQGNSA. V lost 4 bases and J lost 1, with 10 bases in between. CDR3 length equals 15 residues. The CDR3 protein is CASSSRDRNTGELFF. Written as DNA, the CDR3 is TGTGCCAGCAGCTCAAGGGACCGGAACACCGGGGAGCTGTTTTTT.

This rearrangement joins TRBV20-1 to TRBJ2-1; D gene ambiguous. Germline CDR1 reads DFQATT; CDR2 reads SNEGSKA (reference sequence). Deletions cut 1 base from V and 4 bases from J, with 2 bases between. CDR3 size: 11 residues. CDR3 sequence (DNA): TGCAGTGCTAGAGGGTACAATGAGCAGTTCTTC. It codes for CSARGYNEQFF.

Here the CDR3 reads CASSPSTDTQYF. CDR3 sequence (DNA): TGTGCCAGCAGCCCTAGCACAGATACGCAGTATTTT. This chain joins TRBV3-1 (or the pseudogene TRBV3-2) and TRBJ2-3; D is uncertain. Germline V gives CDR1 LGHDT, CDR2 YNNKEL (reference sequence). The CDR3 is 12 residues long. With 4 bases removed from V and 0 bases from J, the gap between germline ends came to 2 bases.

This rearrangement joins TRBV11-2 to TRBJ1-3, with D hard to call. This CDR3 has 15 residues. The V gene's germline CDR1 is SGHAT and CDR2 FQNNGV. V was pared by 0 bases and J by 0 bases, with 6 bases between. CDR3 bases: TGTGCCAGCAGCTTAGAGGCCCACTCTGGAAACACCATATATTTT. This codes for CASSLEAHSGNTIYF.

The gene calls are TRBV29-1 and TRBJ1-1; D perhaps matches TRBD1 (5 bases). Germline assignment: CDR1 SQVTM and CDR2 ANQGSEA. The CDR3 length is 12 residues. V dropped 3 bases and J dropped 4 bases, with 9 bases sitting between them. CDR3 sequence: CSVETGPTEAFF. CDR3 nucleotide sequence: TGCAGCGTTGAGACGGGGCCCACTGAAGCTTTCTTT.

The rearrangement uses TRBV6-5 and TRBJ1-6, with D possibly matching TRBD1 (6 bases). Germline V gives CDR1 MNHEY, CDR2 SVGAGI. Trimming took off 3 bases at V and 9 bases at J, with 12 bases between the two ends. The CDR3 runs to 14 residues. The DNA for the CDR3 is TGTGCCAGCAGTTATTTACAGGGAGGTTCACCCCTCCACTTT. Residues: CASSYLQGGSPLHF.

CDR3 region: CASQPGAYEQYV. The CDR3 nucleotides read TGTGCCAGCCAACCGGGGGCCTACGAGCAGTACGTC. The gene calls are TRBV3-1 (or the pseudogene TRBV3-2) and TRBJ2-7; weak D call: TRBD2 (6 bases). Germline loops: CDR1 LGHDT, CDR2 YNNKEL (reference sequence). V lost 8 bases, J lost 2 bases, and 10 bases lay in between. The CDR3 contains 12 residues.

The table lists this clone with a count of one. This rearrangement joins TRBV19 to TRBJ1-4; D is ambiguous. This CDR3 contains 15 residues. CDR1 LNHDA and CDR2 SQIVND come from the germline V gene (reference sequence). Trimming stripped 3 bases from V and 4 bases from J, with 12 bases between. The CDR3 DNA follows: TGTGCCAGTAGTATCTGGGCAGGCGATAATGAAAAACTGTTTTTT. Residues: CASSIWAGDNEKLFF.

The V and J genes are TRBV30 and TRBJ1-3; a weak D match, TRBD1 (5 bases). Germline loops: CDR1 GTSNPN, CDR2 SVGIG (reference sequence). The CDR3 length is 14 residues. Trimming cost V 4 bases and J 4 bases, with 14 bases left between them. The CDR3 region has the DNA TGTGCCTGGAAAGTTGCAGGGTCCGGAAACACCATATATTTT. This codes for CAWKVAGSGNTIYF.

The rearrangement links TRBV12-3 or TRBV12-4 to TRBJ1-2; 9 bases are a match to TRBD1. The CDR3 is made up of 13 amino acids. The V gene end was trimmed by 3 bases and the J gene end by 7 bases; junction bases not matched to a gene: 3. CDR3 sequence reads: CASSFGQGSGYTF. The CDR3, as DNA: TGTGCCAGCAGTTTCGGACAGGGGAGTGGCTACACCTTC.

The gene calls are TRBV6-4 and TRBJ1-1, with 8 bases that match TRBD1. Germline trimming cut 5 bases from V and 4 bases from J; bases unmatched to any gene: 9. CDR3 size: 15 residues. The germline gives CDR1 MRHNA, CDR2 SNTAGT. The chain's CDR3 is CASSPTRQGITEAFF. The CDR3 bases are TGTGCCAGCAGTCCAACTCGACAGGGGATCACTGAAGCTTTCTTT.

The gene calls are TRBV7-6 and TRBJ2-1; 7 nucleotides agree with TRBD1. The CDR3 contains 15 residues. V was clipped by 1 base and J by 7 bases; unmatched bases: 7. CDR1 and CDR2 (germline): SGHVS, FNYEAQ. CDR3 sequence reads: CASSLGVTGSNEQFF. CDR3 bases: TGTGCCAGCAGCTTAGGGGTGACAGGGTCAAATGAGCAGTTCTTC.

The rearrangement links TRBV6-5 to TRBJ1-3; D might be TRBD1 (6 bases). The CDR3 length is 14 residues. Germline assignment: CDR1 MNHEY and CDR2 SVGAGI. Trimming shortened V by 8 bases and J by 3 bases, and 14 bases separated the two germline ends. The CDR3 bases are TGTGCCAGCGCGGCAGGGGATGGTGGAAACACCATATATTTT. Protein sequence: CASAAGDGGNTIYF.

The chain couples TRBV24-1 to TRBJ2-4; TRBD1 agrees at 11 bases. The CDR3 is 16 residues long. Germline CDR1 reads KGHDR; CDR2 reads SFDVKD. Trimming at V came to 4 bases and at J to 10 bases, leaving 11 bases not matched to a gene. The CDR3 DNA reads as TGTGCCACCAGTGACCCCCGGGACAGGGGGGGAGATATTCAGTACTTC. Translated: CATSDPRDRGGDIQYF.

This clone was counted once. The chain combines TRBV7-2 with TRBJ2-1; TRBD2 agrees at 10 bases. With 5 bases clipped from V and 7 bases from J, the junction kept 8 bases outside the gene matches. Germline V gene sequence: CDR1 SGHTA, CDR2 FQGNSA. The CDR3 spans 15 residues. The CDR3 DNA sequence: TGTGCCAGCAGCGCAAGCGGGGGGGCAATGAATGAGCAGTTCTTC. Its translation is CASSASGGAMNEQFF.